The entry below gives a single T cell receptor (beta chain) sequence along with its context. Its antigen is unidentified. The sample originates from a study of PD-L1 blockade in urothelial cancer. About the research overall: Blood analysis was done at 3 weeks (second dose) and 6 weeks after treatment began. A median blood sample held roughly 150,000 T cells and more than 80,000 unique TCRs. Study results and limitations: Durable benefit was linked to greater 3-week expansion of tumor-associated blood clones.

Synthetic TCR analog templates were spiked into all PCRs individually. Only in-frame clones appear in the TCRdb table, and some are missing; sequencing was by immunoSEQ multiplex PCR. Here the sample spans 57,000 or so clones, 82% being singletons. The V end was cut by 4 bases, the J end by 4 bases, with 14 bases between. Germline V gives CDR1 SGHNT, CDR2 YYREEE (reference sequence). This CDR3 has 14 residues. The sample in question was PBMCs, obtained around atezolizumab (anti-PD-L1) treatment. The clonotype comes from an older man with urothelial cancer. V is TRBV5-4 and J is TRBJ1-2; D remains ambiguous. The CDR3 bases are TGTGCCAGCAGCCCTGGCCGGGGAGGCTATGGCTACACCTTC. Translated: CASSPGRGGYGYTF.